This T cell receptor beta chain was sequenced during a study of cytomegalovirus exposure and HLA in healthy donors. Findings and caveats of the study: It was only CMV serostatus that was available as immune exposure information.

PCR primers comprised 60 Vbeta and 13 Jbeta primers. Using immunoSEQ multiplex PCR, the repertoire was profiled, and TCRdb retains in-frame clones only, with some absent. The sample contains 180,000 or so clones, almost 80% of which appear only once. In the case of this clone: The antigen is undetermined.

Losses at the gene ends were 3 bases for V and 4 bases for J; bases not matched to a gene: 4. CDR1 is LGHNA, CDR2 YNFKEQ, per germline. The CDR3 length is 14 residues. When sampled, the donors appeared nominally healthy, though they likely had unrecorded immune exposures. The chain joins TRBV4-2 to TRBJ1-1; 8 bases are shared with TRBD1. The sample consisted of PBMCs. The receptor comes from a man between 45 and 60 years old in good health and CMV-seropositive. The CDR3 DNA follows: TGTGCCAGCAGCCAGGACACAGGGGGCACTGAAGCTTTCTTT. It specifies CASSQDTGGTEAFF.